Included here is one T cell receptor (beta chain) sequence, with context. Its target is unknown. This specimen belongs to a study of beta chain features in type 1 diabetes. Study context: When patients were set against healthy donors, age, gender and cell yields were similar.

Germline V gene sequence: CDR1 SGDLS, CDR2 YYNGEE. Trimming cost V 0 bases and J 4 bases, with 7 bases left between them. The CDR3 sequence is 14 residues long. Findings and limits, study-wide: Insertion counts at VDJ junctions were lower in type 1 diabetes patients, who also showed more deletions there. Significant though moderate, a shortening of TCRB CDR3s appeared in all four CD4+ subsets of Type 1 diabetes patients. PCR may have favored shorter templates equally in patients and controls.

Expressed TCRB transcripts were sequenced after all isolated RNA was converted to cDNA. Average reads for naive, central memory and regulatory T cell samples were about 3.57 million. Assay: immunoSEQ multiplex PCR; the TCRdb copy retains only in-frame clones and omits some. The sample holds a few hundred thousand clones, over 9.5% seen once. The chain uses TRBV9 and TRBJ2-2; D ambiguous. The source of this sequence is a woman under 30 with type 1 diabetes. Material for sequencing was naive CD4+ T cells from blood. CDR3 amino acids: CASSVDPSTGELFF. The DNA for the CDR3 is TGTGCCAGCAGCGTAGATCCGAGCACCGGGGAGCTGTTTTTT.